A single sample gave rise to the 5 T cell receptor beta chains below, sequenced in a study of blood T cell repertoires in COVID-19. Only in-frame clones appear in the TCRdb table, and some are missing; sequencing was by immunoSEQ multiplex PCR. This table holds approximately 150,000 clones, roughly 87% found once. Sequencing was done on a sample of peripheral blood. The receptor source for this set is a woman between 50 and 59 years old with acute or convalescent COVID-19.

This chain joins TRBV3-1 (or the pseudogene TRBV3-2) and TRBJ1-2; 8 positions match TRBD1. The CDR3 has 15 amino acids. V lost 6 bases, J lost 2 bases, and 8 bases stayed unmatched. From germline, CDR1 is LGHDT and CDR2 YNNKEL (reference sequence). CDR3 loop: CASSYQGAGNYGYTF. The CDR3 DNA is TGTGCCAGCAGTTATCAGGGGGCCGGAAACTATGGCTACACCTTC.

The chain joins TRBV12-3 or TRBV12-4 to TRBJ1-2, with unresolved D. This CDR3 has 12 residues. The germline V and J ends were trimmed by 4 bases and 2 bases, with 5 bases remaining between them. Here the CDR3 DNA reads TGTGCCAGCAGTTCTAAAAACTATGGCTACACCTTC. As protein: CASSSKNYGYTF.

The chain is built from TRBV5-6 and TRBJ1-5, with 9 positions matching TRBD1. The CDR3 is 16 amino acids. Germline V lookup: CDR1 SGHDT, CDR2 YYEEEE. V lost 4 bases and J lost 2; bases outside the gene matches: 7. This CDR3 reads CASSRTGVGGNQPQHF. CDR3 bases: TGTGCCAGCAGCCGGACAGGGGTAGGGGGCAATCAGCCCCAGCATTTT. The complete variable domain, with remaining parts taken from reference TRBV5-6 and TRBJ1-5, reads DAGVTQSPTHLIKTRGQQVTLRCSPKSGHDTVSWYQQALGQGPQFIFQYYEEEERQRGNFPDRFSGHQFPNYSSELNVNALLLGDSALYLCASSRTGVGGNQPQHFGDGTRLSIL.

The chain employs TRBV12-3 or TRBV12-4 and TRBJ2-3; no reliable D call. The CDR3 has 13 amino acids. Trimming took off 1 base at V and 0 bases at J, with 2 bases between the two ends. The DNA for the CDR3 is TGTGCCAGCAGTTTAGTAAGCACAGATACGCAGTATTTT. Its protein is CASSLVSTDTQYF.

This clone was counted a single time. This CDR3 is CAIKGSGNTIYF. CDR3 DNA sequence: TGTGCCATCAAGGGGTCTGGAAACACCATATATTTT. The chain links TRBV10-3 to TRBJ1-3, with a possible D match to TRBD1 (5 bases). V was clipped by 7 bases and J by 1 base, with 5 bases between them. The CDR3 is made up of 12 amino acids. Germline CDR1 is ENHRY and CDR2 is SYGVKD.